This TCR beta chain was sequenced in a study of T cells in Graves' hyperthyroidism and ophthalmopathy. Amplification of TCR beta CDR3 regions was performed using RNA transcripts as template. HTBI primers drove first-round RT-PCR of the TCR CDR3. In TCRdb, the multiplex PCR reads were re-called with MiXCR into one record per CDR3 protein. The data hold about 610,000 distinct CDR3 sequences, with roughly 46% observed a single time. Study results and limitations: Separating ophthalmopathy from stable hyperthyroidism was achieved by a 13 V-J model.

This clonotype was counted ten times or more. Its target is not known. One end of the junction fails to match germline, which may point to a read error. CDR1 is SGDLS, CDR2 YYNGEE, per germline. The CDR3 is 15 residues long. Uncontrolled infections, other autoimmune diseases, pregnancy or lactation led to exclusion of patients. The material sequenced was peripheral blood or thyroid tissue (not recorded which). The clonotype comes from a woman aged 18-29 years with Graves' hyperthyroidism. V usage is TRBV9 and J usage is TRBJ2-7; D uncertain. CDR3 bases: TGTGCCAGCAGCGGCGGTGAGACTCCCTCCTACGGGCAGTACTTC. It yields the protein CASSGGETPSYGQYF.